The clone carrying this T cell receptor (beta chain) was counted at least ten times. Its antigen is unidentified. MiXCR was run by TCRdb on the reads, yielding one entry per CDR3 protein. Of about 140,000 distinct CDR3 sequences in the sample, under 8% were seen once. V was cut by 1 base and J by 3 bases, with 10 bases left in between. Looked up from germline, CDR1 is SEHNR and CDR2 is FQNEAQ (reference sequence). This CDR3 spans 14 amino acids. The sample comes from a study of T cell repertoires in cytomegalovirus infection. Across the whole study: It was the public TCR beta signatures that indicated both CMV infection and matching HLA type.

Overall study findings and caveats: Clonotype analysis showed dominance of the ex vivo response by HLA-C-restricted CMV-specific TCR beta clonotypes. People with CMV and the relevant HLA were identified by cumulative public TCR beta family frequency.

The source material was PBMCs. This TCR came from a human donor in good health (CMV status not recorded). Some clones in this sample may be carry-over from other donors' samples. The rearrangement joins TRBV7-9 to TRBJ2-7; no definite D call. Here the CDR3 DNA reads TGTGCCAGCAGCTTAGGACCATTAGACTACGAGCAGTACTTC. It is translated as CASSLGPLDYEQYF.